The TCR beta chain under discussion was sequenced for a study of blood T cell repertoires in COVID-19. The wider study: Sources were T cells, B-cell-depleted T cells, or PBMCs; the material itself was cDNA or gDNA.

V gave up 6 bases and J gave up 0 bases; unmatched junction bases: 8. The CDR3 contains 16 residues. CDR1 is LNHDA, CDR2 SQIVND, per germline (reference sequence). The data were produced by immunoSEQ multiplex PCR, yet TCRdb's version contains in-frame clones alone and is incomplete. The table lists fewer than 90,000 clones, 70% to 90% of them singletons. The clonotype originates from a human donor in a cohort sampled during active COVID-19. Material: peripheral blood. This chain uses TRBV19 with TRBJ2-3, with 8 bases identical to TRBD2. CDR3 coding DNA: TGTGCCAGTAGCCCCAACGGGGGGGCCAGCACAGATACGCAGTATTTT. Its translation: CASSPNGGASTDTQYF.